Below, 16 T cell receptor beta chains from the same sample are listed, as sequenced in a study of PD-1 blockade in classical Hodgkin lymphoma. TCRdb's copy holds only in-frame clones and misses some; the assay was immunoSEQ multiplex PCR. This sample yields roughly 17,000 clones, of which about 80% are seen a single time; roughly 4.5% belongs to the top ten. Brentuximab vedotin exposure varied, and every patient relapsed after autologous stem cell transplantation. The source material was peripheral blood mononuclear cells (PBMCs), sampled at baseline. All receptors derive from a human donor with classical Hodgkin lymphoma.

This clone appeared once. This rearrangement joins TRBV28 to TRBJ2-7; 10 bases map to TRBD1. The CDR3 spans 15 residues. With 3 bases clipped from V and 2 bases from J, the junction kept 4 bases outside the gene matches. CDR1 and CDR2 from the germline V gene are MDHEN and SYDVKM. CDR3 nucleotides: TGTGCCAGCAGTTTCCTGGGGACAGGGGCCTACGAGCAGTACTTC. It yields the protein CASSFLGTGAYEQYF. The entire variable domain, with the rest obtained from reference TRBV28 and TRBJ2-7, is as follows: DVKVTQSSRYLVKRTGEKVFLECVQDMDHENMFWYRQDPGLGLRLIYFSYDVKMKEKGDIPEGYSVSREKKERFSLILESASTNQTSMYLCASSFLGTGAYEQYFGPGTRLTVT.

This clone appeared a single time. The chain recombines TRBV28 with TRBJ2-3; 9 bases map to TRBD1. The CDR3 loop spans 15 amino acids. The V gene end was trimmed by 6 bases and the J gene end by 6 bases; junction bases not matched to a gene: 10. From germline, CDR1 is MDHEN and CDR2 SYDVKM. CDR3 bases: TGTGCCAGCAGCCGCAGACAGGGGGTAGATGATACGCAGTATTTT. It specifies CASSRRQGVDDTQYF.

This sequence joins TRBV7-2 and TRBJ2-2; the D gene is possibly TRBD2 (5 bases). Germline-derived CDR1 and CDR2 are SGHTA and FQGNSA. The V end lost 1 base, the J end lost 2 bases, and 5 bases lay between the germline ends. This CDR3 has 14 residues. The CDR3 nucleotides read TGTGCCAGCAGCTTAGGACTAAACACCGGGGAGCTGTTTTTT. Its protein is CASSLGLNTGELFF.

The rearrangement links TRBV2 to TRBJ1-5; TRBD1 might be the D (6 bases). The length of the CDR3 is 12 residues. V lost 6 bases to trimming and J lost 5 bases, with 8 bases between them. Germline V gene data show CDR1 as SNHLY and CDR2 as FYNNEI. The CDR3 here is CASRRGDQPQHF. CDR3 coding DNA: TGTGCCAGCAGGAGGGGGGATCAGCCCCAGCATTTT.

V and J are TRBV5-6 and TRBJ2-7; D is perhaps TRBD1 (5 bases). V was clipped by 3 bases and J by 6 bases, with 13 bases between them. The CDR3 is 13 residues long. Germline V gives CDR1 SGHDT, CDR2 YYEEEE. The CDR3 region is CASSSRQGSEQYF. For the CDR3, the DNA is TGTGCCAGCAGCTCCCGTCAGGGATCCGAGCAGTACTTC.

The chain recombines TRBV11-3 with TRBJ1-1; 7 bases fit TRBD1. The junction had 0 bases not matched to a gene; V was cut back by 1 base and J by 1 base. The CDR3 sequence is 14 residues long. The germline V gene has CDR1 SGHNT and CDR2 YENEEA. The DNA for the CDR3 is TGTGCCAGCAGCTTAGCAGGGGGGAACACTGAAGCTTTCTTT. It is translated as CASSLAGGNTEAFF.

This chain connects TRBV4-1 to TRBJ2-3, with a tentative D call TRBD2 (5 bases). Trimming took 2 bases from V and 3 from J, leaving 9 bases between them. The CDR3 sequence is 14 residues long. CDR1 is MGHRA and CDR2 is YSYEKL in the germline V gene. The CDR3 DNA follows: TGCGCCAGCAGCCAAATGGGGAGTACAGATACGCAGTATTTT. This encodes CASSQMGSTDTQYF.

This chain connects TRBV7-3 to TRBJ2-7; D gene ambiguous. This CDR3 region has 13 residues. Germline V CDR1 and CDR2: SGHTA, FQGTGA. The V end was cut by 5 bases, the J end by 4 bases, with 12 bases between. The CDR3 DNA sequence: TGTGCCAGCAGCCTCTCCCACGAGTACGAGCAGTACTTC. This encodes CASSLSHEYEQYF.

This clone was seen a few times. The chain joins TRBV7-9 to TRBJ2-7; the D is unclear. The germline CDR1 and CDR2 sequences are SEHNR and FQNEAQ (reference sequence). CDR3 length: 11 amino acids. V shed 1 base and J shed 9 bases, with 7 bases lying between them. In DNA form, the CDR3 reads TGTGCCAGCAGCTTAGGGGTTGGGCAGTACTTC. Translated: CASSLGVGQYF.

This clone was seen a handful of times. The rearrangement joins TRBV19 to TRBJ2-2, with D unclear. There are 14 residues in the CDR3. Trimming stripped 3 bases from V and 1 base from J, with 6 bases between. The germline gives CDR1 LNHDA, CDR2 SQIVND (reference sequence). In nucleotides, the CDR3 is TGTGCCAGTAGTATTTCACAGAACACCGGGGAGCTGTTTTTT. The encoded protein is CASSISQNTGELFF.

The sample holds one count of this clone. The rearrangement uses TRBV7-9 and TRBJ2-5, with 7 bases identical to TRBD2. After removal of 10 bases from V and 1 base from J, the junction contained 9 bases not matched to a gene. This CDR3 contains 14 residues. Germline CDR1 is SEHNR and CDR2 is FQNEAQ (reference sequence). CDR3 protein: CAIERGLTQETQYF. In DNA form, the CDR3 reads TGTGCCATAGAGCGGGGTCTCACCCAAGAGACCCAGTACTTC.

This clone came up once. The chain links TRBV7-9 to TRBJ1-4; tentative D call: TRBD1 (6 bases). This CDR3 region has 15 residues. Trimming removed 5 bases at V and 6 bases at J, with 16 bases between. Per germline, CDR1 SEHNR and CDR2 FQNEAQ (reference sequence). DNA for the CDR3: TGTGCCAGCAGCCCCCAGACAGGCGGTTATGAAAAACTGTTTTTT. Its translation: CASSPQTGGYEKLFF.

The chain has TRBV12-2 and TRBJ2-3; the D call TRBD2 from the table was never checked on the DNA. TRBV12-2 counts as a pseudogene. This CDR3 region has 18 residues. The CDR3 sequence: CASRLAPVTGGRTDTQYF. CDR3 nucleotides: TGTGCAAGTCGCTTAGCGCCAGTAACGGGGGGACGCACAGATACGCAGTATTTT.

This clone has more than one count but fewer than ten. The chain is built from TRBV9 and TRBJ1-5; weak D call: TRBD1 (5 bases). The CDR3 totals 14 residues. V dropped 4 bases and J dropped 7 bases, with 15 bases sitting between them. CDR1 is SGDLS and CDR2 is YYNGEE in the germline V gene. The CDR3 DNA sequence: TGTGCCAGCAGCTCGCAGGGAGTTGGGCAGCCCCAGCATTTT. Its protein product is CASSSQGVGQPQHF.

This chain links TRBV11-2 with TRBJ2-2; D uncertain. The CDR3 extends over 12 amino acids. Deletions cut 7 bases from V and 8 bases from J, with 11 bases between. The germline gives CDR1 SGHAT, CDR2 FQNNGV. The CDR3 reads CASTPPVGELFF. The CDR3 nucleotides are TGTGCCAGCACCCCACCGGTAGGGGAGCTGTTTTTT.

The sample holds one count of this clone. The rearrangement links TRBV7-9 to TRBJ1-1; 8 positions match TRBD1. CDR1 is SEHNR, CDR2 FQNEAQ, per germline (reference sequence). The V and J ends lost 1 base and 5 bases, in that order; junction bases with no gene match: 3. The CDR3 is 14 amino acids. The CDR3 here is CASSLVQGATEAFF. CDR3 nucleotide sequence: TGTGCCAGCAGCTTAGTCCAGGGGGCGACTGAAGCTTTCTTT.